A single sample gave rise to the 29 T cell receptor beta chains below, sequenced in a study of T cells in Graves' hyperthyroidism and ophthalmopathy. TCR beta CDR3 regions were amplified from RNA. HTBI primers were the set used in a first-round RT-PCR of the TCR CDR3. TCRdb itself ran the multiplex PCR reads through MiXCR, one entry per CDR3 protein. This repertoire shows some 300,000 distinct CDR3 sequences, about an eighth found once; its top ten account for approximately 7.9%. Specimen: blood. Receptors originate from a woman aged 40 to 50 with Graves' hyperthyroidism.

This clonotype was seen repeatedly, ten times or more. This chain connects TRBV5-1 to TRBJ1-6; a possible D gene is TRBD1 (6 bases). Trimming left V 0 bases short and J 10 bases short, with 17 bases between. Looked up from germline, CDR1 is SGHRS and CDR2 is YFSETQ. This CDR3 contains 16 residues. This chain's CDR3 is CASSLDPGAQASPLHF. The CDR3 bases are TGCGCCAGCAGCTTGGACCCAGGGGCGCAGGCATCACCCCTCCACTTT.

This clonotype was picked up many times. This chain joins TRBV3-1 and TRBJ2-5, with D unclear. This CDR3 is 13 amino acids long. Trimming took off 6 bases at V and 1 base at J, with 9 bases between the two ends. Germline V gives CDR1 LGHDT, CDR2 YNNKEL (reference sequence). For the CDR3, the DNA is TGTGCCAGCAGGATAGGGCGCCAAGAGACCCAGTACTTC. Translation gives CASRIGRQETQYF.

At least ten counts were recorded for this clonotype. This chain joins TRBV20-1 and TRBJ2-3; 9 bases are shared with TRBD1. CDR3 length: 15 residues. V was pared by 6 bases and J by 5 bases, with 12 bases of the junction left unmatched. The germline CDR1 and CDR2 sequences are DFQATT and SNEGSKA (reference sequence). CDR3 loop: CSALSGTGSQDTQYF. CDR3 DNA sequence: TGCAGTGCACTATCCGGGACAGGGTCCCAAGATACGCAGTATTTT.

The sample holds many counts of this clonotype. This sequence joins TRBV24-1 and TRBJ1-4; 8 nucleotides align to TRBD1. The CDR3 loop spans 15 amino acids. Germline-derived CDR1 and CDR2 are KGHDR and SFDVKD. The V and J ends lost 3 bases and 4 bases, in that order; junction bases with no gene match: 3. The CDR3 DNA reads as TGTGCCACCAGTGATGCGGGACAGGTTAATGAAAAACTGTTTTTT. Its translation: CATSDAGQVNEKLFF.

In this sample, this clonotype turned up many times. The J gene is TRBJ1-5, the V gene TRBV19; 7 bases map to TRBD1. J was trimmed by 3 bases and V by 3 bases; bases with no gene match: 5. Looked up from germline, CDR1 is LNHDA and CDR2 is SQIVND (reference sequence). The CDR3 has 15 residues. CDR3 region: CASSIGQAHNQPQHF. In DNA form, the CDR3 reads TGTGCCAGTAGTATCGGACAGGCGCACAATCAGCCCCAGCATTTT.

This clonotype was counted ten times or more. The J gene is TRBJ1-3, the V gene TRBV10-3; 9 bases agree with TRBD1. The CDR3 runs to 15 residues. CDR1 and CDR2 from the germline V gene are ENHRY and SYGVKD. The V and J ends lost 8 bases and 2 bases, in that order; junction bases with no gene match: 7. The chain's CDR3 is CAISPGQGAGNTIYF. The CDR3 DNA reads TGTGCCATCTCGCCGGGACAGGGTGCTGGAAACACCATATATTTT.

This clonotype was observed many times. The rearrangement uses TRBV3-1 and TRBJ1-4; a weak D match, TRBD1 (5 bases). The CDR3 is 16 amino acids. Deletions cut 0 bases from V and 7 bases from J, with 15 bases between. Germline CDR1 and CDR2: LGHDT and YNNKEL (reference sequence). Written as DNA, the CDR3 is TGTGCCAGCAGCCAAGATCAGCCAGGGTCGGCTGAAAAACTGTTTTTT. Its translation is CASSQDQPGSAEKLFF.

This clonotype was detected many times. The J gene is TRBJ2-7, the V gene TRBV6-5; D tentatively fits TRBD1 or TRBD2 (5 bases each). This CDR3 contains 15 residues. CDR1 is MNHEY and CDR2 is SVGAGI in the germline V gene. The ends were cut back, 2 bases at V and 7 bases at J, with 18 bases in the middle. The CDR3 protein is CASSYLGAVGTEQYF. The CDR3, as DNA: TGTGCCAGCAGTTACCTCGGGGCCGTGGGTACTGAGCAGTACTTC.

The J gene is TRBJ2-7, the V gene TRBV6-2 or TRBV6-3; tentative D call: TRBD2 (6 bases). V was cut by 10 bases and J by 6 bases, with 22 bases left in between. Germline lookup yields CDR1 MNHEY and CDR2 SVGEGT. The CDR3 runs 14 residues. The CDR3 DNA reads TGTGCCACCAACCAAGCGGGTCCTGGGGGCGAGCAGTACTTC. Translation gives CATNQAGPGGEQYF.

The sample holds a few counts of this clonotype. CDR3 in amino acids: CAWRHLWGGFRCYNEQFF. The DNA of the CDR3 is TGTGCCTGGAGACATTTGTGGGGAGGATTCCGGTGTTACAATGAGCAGTTCTTC. The V call is TRBV6-8, the J call TRBJ2-1; possible D gene TRBD2, 6 bases. The CDR3 totals 18 residues. Germline values: CDR1 MNHGY, CDR2 SAAAGT. V lost 11 bases, J lost 4 bases, and 30 bases lay in between.

This clonotype was seen many times. This chain's CDR3 is CSALGESTDTQYF. The CDR3 DNA follows: TGCAGTGCCTTAGGAGAAAGCACAGATACGCAGTATTTT. The rearrangement joins TRBV20-1 to TRBJ2-3; D is uncertain. Trimming removed 6 bases from V and 0 bases from J, with 10 bases in between. The CDR3 spans 13 residues. CDR1 and CDR2 (germline): DFQATT, SNEGSKA (reference sequence).

Ten or more counts support this clonotype. The chain uses TRBV7-9 and TRBJ2-7; TRBD2 agrees at 8 bases. CDR1 is SEHNR, CDR2 FQNEAQ, per germline (reference sequence). V dropped 6 bases and J dropped 6; count of bases not matched to a gene: 10. The CDR3 is 14 amino acids. CDR3: CASRPAGVPGEQYF. The CDR3, as DNA: TGTGCCAGCAGACCAGCGGGGGTCCCAGGCGAGCAGTACTTC.

The sample holds a few counts of this clonotype. This sequence joins TRBV13 and TRBJ2-7, with TRBD2 identical over 7 bases. After removal of 10 bases from V and 2 bases from J, the junction contained 5 bases not matched to a gene. This CDR3 is 12 amino acids long. Germline V gene data show CDR1 as PRHDT and CDR2 as FYEKMQ (reference sequence). The CDR3 is CATGAGTYEQYF. The CDR3 DNA is TGTGCCACCGGAGCGGGGACCTACGAGCAGTACTTC.

This clonotype has a handful of counts. This rearrangement joins TRBV6-6 to TRBJ1-2; D is undetermined. CDR3 length: 16 amino acids. Germline V lookup: CDR1 MNHNY, CDR2 SVGAGI (reference sequence). Trimming left V 0 bases short and J 3 bases short, with 14 bases between. CDR3 DNA: TGTGCCAGCAGTTACTCGAACTACCCCGCGGACTATGGCTACACCTTC. Its translation is CASSYSNYPADYGYTF.

This clonotype was counted many times. This chain joins TRBV7-2 and TRBJ2-1; TRBD2 matches 12 bases. The germline V gene encodes CDR1 SGHTA and CDR2 FQGNSA. V gave up 5 bases and J gave up 6 bases; unmatched junction bases: 5. The CDR3 has 15 amino acids. This CDR3 is CASSVSSGRANEQFF. CDR3 nucleotides: TGTGCCAGCAGCGTCTCTAGCGGGAGGGCCAATGAGCAGTTCTTC.

The sample holds many counts of this clonotype. The chain carries TRBV28 and TRBJ2-6; 7 bases map to TRBD2. The ends lost 2 bases at V and 2 bases at J; junction bases unmatched: 3. The V gene's germline CDR1 is MDHEN and CDR2 SYDVKM. The CDR3 has 16 residues. The CDR3: CASSLPSGPGANVLTF. In DNA, the CDR3 is TGTGCCAGCAGTTTACCTAGCGGCCCTGGGGCCAACGTCCTGACTTTC.

This clonotype showed up many times. This rearrangement joins TRBV27 to TRBJ2-5, with 9 bases aligning to TRBD2. The J segment lost 2 bases and the V segment lost 7 bases, leaving 17 bases of the junction unmatched. This CDR3 region has 18 residues. Germline-derived CDR1 and CDR2 are MNHEY and SMNVEV (reference sequence). The CDR3 loop is CASNPASSGRSFQETQYF. The CDR3 DNA reads as TGTGCCAGCAACCCGGCGAGTAGCGGGAGATCCTTTCAAGAGACCCAGTACTTC.

The chain has TRBV7-9 and TRBJ2-1; 8 nucleotides align to TRBD2. V shed 4 bases and J 9 bases; nucleotides not matched to a gene: 8. CDR3 size: 14 residues. In germline, CDR1 is SEHNR, CDR2 FQNEAQ (reference sequence). The CDR3 reads CASSSLAGIREQFF. CDR3 bases: TGTGCCAGCAGCTCGTTAGCGGGAATCCGTGAGCAGTTCTTC. The whole variable domain, remainder taken from reference TRBV7-9 and TRBJ2-1, is DTGVSQNPRHKITKRGQNVTFRCDPISEHNRLYWYRQTLGQGPEFLTYFQNEAQLEKSRLLSDRFSAERPKGSFSTLEIQRTEQGDSAMYLCASSSLAGIREQFFGPGTRLTVL.

This clonotype was counted a few times. The rearrangement joins TRBV25-1 to TRBJ2-5; D uncertain. Trimming removed 3 bases from V and 4 bases from J, with 9 bases in between. Germline CDR1 reads MGHDK; CDR2 reads SYGVNS. This CDR3 is 13 amino acids long. CDR3 in DNA: TGTGCCAGCAGTGACTGGATCCCAGAGACCCAGTACTTC. Protein: CASSDWIPETQYF.

In this sample, this clonotype turned up many times. This rearrangement joins TRBV5-6 to TRBJ2-7, with TRBD2 matching over 14 bases. V was clipped by 4 bases and J by 4 bases; unmatched bases: 4. This CDR3 is 15 amino acids long. Germline CDR1 SGHDT, CDR2 YYEEEE. Here the CDR3 DNA reads TGTGCCAGCAGCGCGGGACTAGCGGGAGCGTACGAGCAGTACTTC. Encoded protein: CASSAGLAGAYEQYF.

The table lists this clonotype with a few counts. This sequence joins TRBV3-1 and TRBJ2-5, with a tentative D call TRBD2 (5 bases). Trimming removed 4 bases from V and 5 bases from J, with 11 bases in between. In germline, CDR1 is LGHDT, CDR2 YNNKEL (reference sequence). The CDR3 runs 13 residues. The DNA for the CDR3 is TGTGCCAGCAGCCGGAGGAGTTTTGAGACCCAGTACTTC. Residues: CASSRRSFETQYF.

This clonotype has only a few counts. The V and J genes are TRBV14 and TRBJ2-5, with a weak D call TRBD1 (5 bases). V was clipped by 4 bases and J by 4 bases, with 13 bases between them. Germline lookup yields CDR1 SGHDN and CDR2 FVKESK. This CDR3 contains 14 residues. CDR3 in amino acids: CASSPLQERETQYF. DNA for the CDR3: TGTGCCAGCAGCCCTTTACAGGAGCGAGAGACCCAGTACTTC.

Many counts were recorded for this clonotype. The rearrangement links TRBV2 to TRBJ2-3; D might be TRBD2 (5 bases). Trimming left V 7 bases short and J 3 bases short, with 17 bases between. The CDR3 is 15 amino acids. The germline CDR1 and CDR2 sequences are SNHLY and FYNNEI. CDR3 sequence: CASTITSSRTDTQYF. In DNA form, the CDR3 reads TGTGCCAGCACCATAACTAGTAGCCGGACAGATACGCAGTATTTT.

The chain employs TRBV19 and TRBJ2-1; 7 nucleotides align to TRBD2. The V segment lost 3 bases and the J segment 0 bases; nucleotides outside the gene matches: 2. Germline V gene lookup returns CDR1 LNHDA and CDR2 SQIVND (reference sequence). The CDR3 is 15 residues long. DNA of the CDR3: TGTGCCAGTAGTATGTCGGGAGGCTCCTACAATGAGCAGTTCTTC. Translating it yields CASSMSGGSYNEQFF.

The chain recombines TRBV3-1 with TRBJ2-2; TRBD1 might be the D (5 bases). The CDR3 extends over 16 amino acids. Germline lookup yields CDR1 LGHDT and CDR2 YNNKEL (reference sequence). Trimming pared 7 bases from V and 0 bases from J, leaving 15 bases between. CDR3 residues: CASTPRAAPNTGELFF. CDR3 bases: TGTGCCAGCACCCCCAGGGCAGCGCCGAACACCGGGGAGCTGTTTTTT.

This clonotype was seen many times. The rearrangement links TRBV6-1 to TRBJ1-1, with TRBD1 matching over 7 bases. Unmatched junction bases numbered 5, after V lost 7 bases and J lost 0 bases. The germline gives CDR1 MNHNS, CDR2 SASEGT. This CDR3 has 14 amino acids. DNA for the CDR3: TGTGCCAGCACCCGGGACAGCCTGAACACTGAAGCTTTCTTT. Amino acid sequence: CASTRDSLNTEAFF.

In its sample, this clonotype was seen many times. This chain connects TRBV4-2 to TRBJ1-4; possibly TRBD1 for D (6 bases). CDR1 LGHNA and CDR2 YNFKEQ come from the germline V gene. The CDR3 extends over 17 amino acids. Trimming cost V 0 bases and J 2 bases, with 13 bases left between them. CDR3 DNA: TGTGCCAGCAGCCAAGAGGGGGGGGGCCCGACTAATGAAAAACTGTTTTTT. It is translated as CASSQEGGGPTNEKLFF.

The sample holds a few counts of this clonotype. The chain joins TRBV20-1 to TRBJ2-7, with 7 bases aligning to TRBD2. Germline V gene sequence: CDR1 DFQATT, CDR2 SNEGSKA (reference sequence). The CDR3 has 13 residues. DNA for the CDR3: TGCAGCGGGTCTACCGGGAGGACCTACGAGCAGTACTTC. Translating it yields CSGSTGRTYEQYF.

This clonotype has just a few counts. The CDR3 DNA follows: TGTGCCACCAGCAGGTTTTCAGGGGCCAAAAACATTCAGTACTTC. It yields the protein CATSRFSGAKNIQYF. The rearrangement joins TRBV15 to TRBJ2-4, with D maybe TRBD1 (5 bases). V dropped 3 bases and J dropped 1 base, with 10 bases sitting between them. Germline CDR1 is LNHNV and CDR2 is YYDKDF (reference sequence). The CDR3 loop spans 15 amino acids.